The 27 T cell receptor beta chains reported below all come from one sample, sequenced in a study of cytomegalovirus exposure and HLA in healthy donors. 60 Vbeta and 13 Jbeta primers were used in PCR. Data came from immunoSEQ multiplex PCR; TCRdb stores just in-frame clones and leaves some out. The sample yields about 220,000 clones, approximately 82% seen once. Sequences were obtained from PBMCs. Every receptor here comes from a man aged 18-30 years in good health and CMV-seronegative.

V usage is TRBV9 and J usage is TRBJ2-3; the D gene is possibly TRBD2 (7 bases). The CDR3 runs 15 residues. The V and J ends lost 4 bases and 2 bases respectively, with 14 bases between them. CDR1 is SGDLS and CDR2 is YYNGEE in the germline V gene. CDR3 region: CASSTRGAPTDTQYF. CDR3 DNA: TGTGCCAGCAGCACCCGGGGGGCCCCCACAGATACGCAGTATTTT.

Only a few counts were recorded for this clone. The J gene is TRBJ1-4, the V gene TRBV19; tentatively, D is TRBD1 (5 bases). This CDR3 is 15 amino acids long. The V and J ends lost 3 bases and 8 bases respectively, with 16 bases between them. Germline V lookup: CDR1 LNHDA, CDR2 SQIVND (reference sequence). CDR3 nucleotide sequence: TGTGCCAGTAGTATCGGTTCGGCAGGGATCGAAAAACTGTTTTTT. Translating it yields CASSIGSAGIEKLFF.

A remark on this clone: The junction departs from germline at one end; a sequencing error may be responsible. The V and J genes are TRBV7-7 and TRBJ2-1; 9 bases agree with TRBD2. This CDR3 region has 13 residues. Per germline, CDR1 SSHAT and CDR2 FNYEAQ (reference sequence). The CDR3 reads CASSLREGYEQFF. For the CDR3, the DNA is TGTGCTAGCAGCTTGCGGGAGGGGTATGAGCAGTTCTTC.

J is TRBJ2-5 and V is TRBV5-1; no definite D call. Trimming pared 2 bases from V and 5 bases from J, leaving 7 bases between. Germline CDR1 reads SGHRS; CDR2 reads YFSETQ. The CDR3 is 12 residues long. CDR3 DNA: TGCGCCAGCAGCTTTACAGTGGAGACCCAGTACTTC. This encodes CASSFTVETQYF.

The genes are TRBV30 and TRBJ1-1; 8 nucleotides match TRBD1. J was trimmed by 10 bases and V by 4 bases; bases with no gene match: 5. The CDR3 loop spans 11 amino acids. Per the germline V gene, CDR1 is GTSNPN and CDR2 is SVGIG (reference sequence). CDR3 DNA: TGTGCCTGGACGCAGGGGGCGGTAGCTTTCTTT. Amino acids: CAWTQGAVAFF.

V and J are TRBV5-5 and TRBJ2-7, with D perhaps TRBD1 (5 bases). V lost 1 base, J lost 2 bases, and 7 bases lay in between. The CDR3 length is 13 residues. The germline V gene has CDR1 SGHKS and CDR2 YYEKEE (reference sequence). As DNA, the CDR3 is TGTGCCAGCAGCTTGCAGGGAACCTACGAGCAGTACTTC. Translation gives CASSLQGTYEQYF.

The CDR3 here is CAWGGLGGLTYEQYF. CDR3 bases: TGTGCCTGGGGGGGCCTGGGGGGGCTTACCTACGAGCAGTACTTC. This chain uses TRBV30 with TRBJ2-5; TRBD2 is a possible D gene (7 bases). The J call may be incorrect, as the DNA end agrees better with TRBJ2-7. Germline-derived CDR1 and CDR2 are GTSNPN and SVGIG (reference sequence). CDR3 length: 15 residues.

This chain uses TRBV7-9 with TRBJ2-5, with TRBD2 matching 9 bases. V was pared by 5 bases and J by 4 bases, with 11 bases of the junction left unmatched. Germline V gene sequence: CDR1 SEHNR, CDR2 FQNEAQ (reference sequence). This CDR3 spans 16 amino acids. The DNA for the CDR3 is TGTGCCAGCAGCCCTGACGGCGGGAGGGGGATAGAGACCCAGTACTTC. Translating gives CASSPDGGRGIETQYF.

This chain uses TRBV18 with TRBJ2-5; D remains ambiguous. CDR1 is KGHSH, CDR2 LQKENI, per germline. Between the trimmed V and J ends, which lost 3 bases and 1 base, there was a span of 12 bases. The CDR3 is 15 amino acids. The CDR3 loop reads CASSPRVSTQETQYF. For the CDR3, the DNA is TGTGCCAGCTCACCCCGGGTCAGTACCCAAGAGACCCAGTACTTC.

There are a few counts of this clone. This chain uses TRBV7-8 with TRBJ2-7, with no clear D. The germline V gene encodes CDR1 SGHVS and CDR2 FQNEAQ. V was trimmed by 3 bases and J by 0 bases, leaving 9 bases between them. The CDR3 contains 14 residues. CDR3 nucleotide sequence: TGTGCCAGCAGCTTCAGGATCTCCTCCTACGAGCAGTACTTC. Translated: CASSFRISSYEQYF.

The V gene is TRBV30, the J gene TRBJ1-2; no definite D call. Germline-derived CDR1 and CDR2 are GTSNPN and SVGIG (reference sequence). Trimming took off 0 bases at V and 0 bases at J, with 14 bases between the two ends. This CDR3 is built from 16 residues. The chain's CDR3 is CAWSVPGEYPNYGYTF. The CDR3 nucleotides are TGTGCCTGGAGTGTACCCGGGGAGTACCCTAACTATGGCTACACCTTC.

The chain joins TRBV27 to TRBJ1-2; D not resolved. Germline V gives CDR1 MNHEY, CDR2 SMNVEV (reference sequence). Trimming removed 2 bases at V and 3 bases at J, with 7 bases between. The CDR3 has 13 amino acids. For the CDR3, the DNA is TGTGCCAGCAGTTTAGGCCCTCACTATGGCTACACCTTC. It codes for CASSLGPHYGYTF.

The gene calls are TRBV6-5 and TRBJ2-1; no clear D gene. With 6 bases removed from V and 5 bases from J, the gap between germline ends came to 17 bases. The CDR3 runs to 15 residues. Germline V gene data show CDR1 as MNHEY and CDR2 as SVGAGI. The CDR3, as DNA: TGTGCCAGCAGGGAGCGCCCCCTTTACGACAATGAGCAGTTCTTC. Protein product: CASRERPLYDNEQFF.

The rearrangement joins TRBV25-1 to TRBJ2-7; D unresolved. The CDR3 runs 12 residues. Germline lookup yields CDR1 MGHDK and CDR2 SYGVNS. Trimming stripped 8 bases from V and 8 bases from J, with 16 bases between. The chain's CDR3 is CASGPFSEQQYF. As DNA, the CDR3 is TGTGCCAGCGGGCCCTTCTCTGAACAGCAGTACTTC.

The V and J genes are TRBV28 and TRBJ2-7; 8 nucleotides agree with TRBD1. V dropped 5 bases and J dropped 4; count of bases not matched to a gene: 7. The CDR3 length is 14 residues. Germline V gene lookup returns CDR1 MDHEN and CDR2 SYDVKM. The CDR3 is CASSNGQGAYEQYF. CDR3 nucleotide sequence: TGTGCCAGCAGTAACGGACAGGGCGCTTACGAGCAGTACTTC.

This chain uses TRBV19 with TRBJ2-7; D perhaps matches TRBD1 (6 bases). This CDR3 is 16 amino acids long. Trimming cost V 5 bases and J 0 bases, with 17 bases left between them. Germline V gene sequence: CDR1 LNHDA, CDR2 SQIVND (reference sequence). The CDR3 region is CASSSRGGHGSYEQYF. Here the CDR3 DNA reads TGTGCCAGTAGTTCCAGAGGGGGACATGGCTCCTACGAGCAGTACTTC.

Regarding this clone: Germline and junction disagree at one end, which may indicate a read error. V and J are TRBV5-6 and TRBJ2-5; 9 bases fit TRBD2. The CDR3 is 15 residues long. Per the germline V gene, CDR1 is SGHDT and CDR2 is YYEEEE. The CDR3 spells CASSLRVAGGETQYF. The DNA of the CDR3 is TGTGCTAGCAGCTTGAGAGTTGCGGGGGGGGAGACCCAGTACTTC.

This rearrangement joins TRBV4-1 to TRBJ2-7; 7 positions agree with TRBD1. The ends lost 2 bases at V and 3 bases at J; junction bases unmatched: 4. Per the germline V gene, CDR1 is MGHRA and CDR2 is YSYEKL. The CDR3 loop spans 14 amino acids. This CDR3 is CASSQPGQNYEQYF. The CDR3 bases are TGCGCCAGCAGCCAACCGGGACAGAACTACGAGCAGTACTTC.

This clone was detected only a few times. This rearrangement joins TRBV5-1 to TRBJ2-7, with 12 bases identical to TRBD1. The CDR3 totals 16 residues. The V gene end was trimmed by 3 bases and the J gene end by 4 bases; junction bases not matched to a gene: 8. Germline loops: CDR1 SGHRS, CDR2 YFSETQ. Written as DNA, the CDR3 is TGCGCCAGCAGCTCTTTTAGGGACAGGGGGCTGTACGAGCAGTACTTC. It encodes CASSSFRDRGLYEQYF.

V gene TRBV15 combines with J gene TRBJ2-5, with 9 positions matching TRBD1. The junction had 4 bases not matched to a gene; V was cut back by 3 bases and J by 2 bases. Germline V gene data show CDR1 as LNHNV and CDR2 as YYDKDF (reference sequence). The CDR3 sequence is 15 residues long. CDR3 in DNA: TGTGCCACCAGCAGTTGGACAGGGGCTCAAGAGACCCAGTACTTC. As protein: CATSSWTGAQETQYF.

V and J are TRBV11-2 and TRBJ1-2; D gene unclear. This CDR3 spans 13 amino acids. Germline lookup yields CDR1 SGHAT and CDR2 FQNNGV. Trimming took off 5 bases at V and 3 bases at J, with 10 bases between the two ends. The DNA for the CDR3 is TGTGCCAGCAGCCGAAACTCTGACTATGGCTACACCTTC. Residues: CASSRNSDYGYTF. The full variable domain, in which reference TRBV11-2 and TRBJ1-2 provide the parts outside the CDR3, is EAGVAQSPRYKIIEKRQSVAFWCNPISGHATLYWYQQILGQGPKLLIQFQNNGVVDDSQLPKDRFSAERLKGVDSTLKIQPAKLEDSAVYLCASSRNSDYGYTFGSGTRLTVV.

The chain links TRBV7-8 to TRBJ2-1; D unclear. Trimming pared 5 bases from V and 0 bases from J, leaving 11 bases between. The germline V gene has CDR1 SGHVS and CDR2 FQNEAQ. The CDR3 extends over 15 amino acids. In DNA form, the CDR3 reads TGTGCCAGCAGCCCTGAGGAGAGCTCCTACAATGAGCAGTTCTTC. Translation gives CASSPEESSYNEQFF.

The CDR3 nucleotides are TGTGCCAGCACTCACCGGGGGAGCACAGATACGCAGTATTTT. Translation: CASTHRGSTDTQYF. This chain joins TRBV6-1 and TRBJ2-3; D is possibly TRBD2 (6 bases). The germline V gene has CDR1 MNHNS and CDR2 SASEGT. The CDR3 has 14 residues. Trimming removed 7 bases at V and 0 bases at J, with 11 bases between.

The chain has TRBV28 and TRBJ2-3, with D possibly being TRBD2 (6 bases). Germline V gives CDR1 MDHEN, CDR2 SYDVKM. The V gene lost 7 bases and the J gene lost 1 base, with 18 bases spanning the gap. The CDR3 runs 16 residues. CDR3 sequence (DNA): TGTGCCAGCACCACACTGGGGTGGGAGGGCACAGATACGCAGTATTTT. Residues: CASTTLGWEGTDTQYF.

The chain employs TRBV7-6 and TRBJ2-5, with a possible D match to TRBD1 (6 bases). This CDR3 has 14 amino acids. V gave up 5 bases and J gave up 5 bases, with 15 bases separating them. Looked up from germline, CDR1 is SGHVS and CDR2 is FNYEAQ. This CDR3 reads CASSQGQGHETQYF. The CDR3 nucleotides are TGTGCCAGCAGCCAGGGGCAGGGGCACGAGACCCAGTACTTC.

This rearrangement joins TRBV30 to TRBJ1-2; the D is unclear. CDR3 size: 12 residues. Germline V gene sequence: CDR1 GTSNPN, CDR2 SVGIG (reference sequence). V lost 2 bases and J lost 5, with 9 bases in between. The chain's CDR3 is CAWSLYRYGYTF. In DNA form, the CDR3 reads TGTGCCTGGAGTTTGTACAGATATGGCTACACCTTC.

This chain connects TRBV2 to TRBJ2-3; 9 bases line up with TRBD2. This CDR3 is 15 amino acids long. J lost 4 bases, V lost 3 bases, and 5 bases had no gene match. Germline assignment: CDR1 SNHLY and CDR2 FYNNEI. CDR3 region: CASSEAGGPPDTQYF. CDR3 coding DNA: TGTGCCAGCAGTGAGGCGGGAGGGCCTCCAGATACGCAGTATTTT.